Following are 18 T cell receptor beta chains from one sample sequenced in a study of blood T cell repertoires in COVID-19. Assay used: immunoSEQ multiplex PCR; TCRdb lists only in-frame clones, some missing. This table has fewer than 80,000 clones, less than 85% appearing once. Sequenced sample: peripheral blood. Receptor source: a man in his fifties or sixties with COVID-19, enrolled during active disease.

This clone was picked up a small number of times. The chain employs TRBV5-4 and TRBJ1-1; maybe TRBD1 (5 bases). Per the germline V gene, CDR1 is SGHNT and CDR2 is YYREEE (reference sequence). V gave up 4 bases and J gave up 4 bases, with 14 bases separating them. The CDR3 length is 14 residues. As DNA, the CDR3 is TGTGCCAGCAGCCTGGCAGGGTGGACCACTGAAGCTTTCTTT. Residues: CASSLAGWTTEAFF.

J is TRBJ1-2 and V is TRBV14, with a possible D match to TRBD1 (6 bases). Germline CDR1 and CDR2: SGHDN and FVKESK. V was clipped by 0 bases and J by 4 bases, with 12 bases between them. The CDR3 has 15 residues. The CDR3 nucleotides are TGTGCCAGCAGCCAAGATTGGGGGCCGCTCTATGGCTACACCTTC. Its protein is CASSQDWGPLYGYTF.

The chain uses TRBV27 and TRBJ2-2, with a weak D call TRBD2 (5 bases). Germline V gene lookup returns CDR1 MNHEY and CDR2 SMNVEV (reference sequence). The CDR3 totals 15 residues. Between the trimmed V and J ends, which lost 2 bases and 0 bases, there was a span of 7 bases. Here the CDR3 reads CASSLTGSNTGELFF. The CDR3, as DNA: TGTGCCAGCAGTTTAACGGGATCGAACACCGGGGAGCTGTTTTTT.

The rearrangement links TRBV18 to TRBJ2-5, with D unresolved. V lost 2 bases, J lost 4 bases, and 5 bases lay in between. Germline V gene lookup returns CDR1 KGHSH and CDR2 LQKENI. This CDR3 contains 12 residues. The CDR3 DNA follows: TGTGCCAGCTCACCAATTCGAGAGACCCAGTACTTC. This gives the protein CASSPIRETQYF.

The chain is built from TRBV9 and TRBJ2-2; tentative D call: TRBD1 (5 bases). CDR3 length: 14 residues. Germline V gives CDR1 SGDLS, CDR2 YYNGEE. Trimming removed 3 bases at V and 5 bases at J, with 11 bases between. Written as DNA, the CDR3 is TGTGCCAGCAGCGCGAGACAGACTACCGGGGAGCTGTTTTTT. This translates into CASSARQTTGELFF.

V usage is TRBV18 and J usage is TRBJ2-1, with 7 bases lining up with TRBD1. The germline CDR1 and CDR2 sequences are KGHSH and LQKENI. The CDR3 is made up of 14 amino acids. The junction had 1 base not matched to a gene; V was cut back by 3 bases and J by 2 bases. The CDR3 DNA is TGTGCCAGCTCACCGACAGGGACCTACAATGAGCAGTTCTTC. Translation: CASSPTGTYNEQFF.

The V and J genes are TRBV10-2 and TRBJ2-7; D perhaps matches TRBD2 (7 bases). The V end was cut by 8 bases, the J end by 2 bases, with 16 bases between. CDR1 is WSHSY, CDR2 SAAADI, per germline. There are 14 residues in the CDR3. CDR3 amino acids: CASCWGGRTYEQYF. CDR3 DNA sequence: TGCGCCAGCTGTTGGGGGGGGCGGACCTACGAGCAGTACTTC.

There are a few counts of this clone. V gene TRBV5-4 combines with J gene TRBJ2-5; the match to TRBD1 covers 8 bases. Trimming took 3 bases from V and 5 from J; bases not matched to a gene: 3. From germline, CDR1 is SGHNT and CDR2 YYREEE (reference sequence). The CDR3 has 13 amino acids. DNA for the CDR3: TGTGCCAGCAGCTCGGACAGGGTGGAGACCCAGTACTTC. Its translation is CASSSDRVETQYF.

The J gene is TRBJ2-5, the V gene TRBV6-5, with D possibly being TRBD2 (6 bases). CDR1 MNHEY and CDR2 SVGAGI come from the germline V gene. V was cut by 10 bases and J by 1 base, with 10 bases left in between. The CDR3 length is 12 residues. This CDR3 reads CATRGTQETQYF. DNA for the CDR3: TGTGCCACCCGGGGGACCCAAGAGACCCAGTACTTC.

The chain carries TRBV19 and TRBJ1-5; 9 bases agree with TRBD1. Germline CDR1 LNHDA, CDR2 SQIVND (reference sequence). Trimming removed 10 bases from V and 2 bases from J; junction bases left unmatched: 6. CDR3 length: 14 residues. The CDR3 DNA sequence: TGTGCCACTAGGACAGGGGACGGCAATCAGCCCCAGCATTTT. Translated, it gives CATRTGDGNQPQHF.

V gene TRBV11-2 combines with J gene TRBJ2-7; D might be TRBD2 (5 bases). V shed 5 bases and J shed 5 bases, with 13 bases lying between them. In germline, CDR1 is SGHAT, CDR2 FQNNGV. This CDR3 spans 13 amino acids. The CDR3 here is CASSRGVPHEQYF. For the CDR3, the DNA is TGTGCCAGCAGCCGGGGAGTACCCCACGAGCAGTACTTC.

The CDR3 spells CSVVMDTSYNEQFF. The CDR3 nucleotides are TGCAGCGTTGTAATGGACACCTCCTACAATGAGCAGTTCTTC. The rearrangement joins TRBV29-1 to TRBJ2-1; weak D call: TRBD1 (5 bases). V was shortened by 4 bases and J by 0 bases, with 10 bases between the two germline ends. Germline CDR1 and CDR2: SQVTM and ANQGSEA. The CDR3 contains 14 residues.

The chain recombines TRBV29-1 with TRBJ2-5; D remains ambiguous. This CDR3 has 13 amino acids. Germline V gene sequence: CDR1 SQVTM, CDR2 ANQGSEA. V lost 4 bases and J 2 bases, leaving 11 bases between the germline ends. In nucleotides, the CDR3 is TGCAGCGTTGTTTTTATTTTTCAAGAGACCCAGTACTTC. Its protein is CSVVFIFQETQYF. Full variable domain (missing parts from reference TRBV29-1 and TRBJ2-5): SAVISQKPSRDICQRGTSLTIQCQVDSQVTMMFWYRQQPGQSLTLIATANQGSEATYESGFVIDKFPISRPNLTFSTLTVSNMSPEDSSIYLCSVVFIFQETQYFGPGTRLLVL.

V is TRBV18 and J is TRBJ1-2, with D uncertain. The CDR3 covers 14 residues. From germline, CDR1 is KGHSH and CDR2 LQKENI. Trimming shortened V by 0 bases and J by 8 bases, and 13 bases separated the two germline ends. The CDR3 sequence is CASSPPLTYGGYTF. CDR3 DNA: TGTGCCAGCTCACCACCGCTGACTTATGGAGGCTACACCTTC.

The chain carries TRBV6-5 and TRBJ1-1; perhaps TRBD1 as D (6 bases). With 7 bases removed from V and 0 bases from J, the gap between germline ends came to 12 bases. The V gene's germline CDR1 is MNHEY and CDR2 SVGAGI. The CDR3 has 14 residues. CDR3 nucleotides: TGTGCCAGCAACCCAACAGGGCTGAACACTGAAGCTTTCTTT. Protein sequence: CASNPTGLNTEAFF.

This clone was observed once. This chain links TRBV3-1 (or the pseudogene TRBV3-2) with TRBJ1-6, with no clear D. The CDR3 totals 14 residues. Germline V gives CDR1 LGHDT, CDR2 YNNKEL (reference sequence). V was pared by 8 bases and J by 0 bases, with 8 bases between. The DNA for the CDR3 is TGTGCCAGCGTTAAGCACTCCTATAATTCACCCCTCCACTTT. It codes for CASVKHSYNSPLHF.

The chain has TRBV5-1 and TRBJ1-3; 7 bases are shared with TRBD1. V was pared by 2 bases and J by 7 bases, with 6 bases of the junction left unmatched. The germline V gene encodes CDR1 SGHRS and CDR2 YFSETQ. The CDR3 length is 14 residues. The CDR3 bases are TGCGCCAGCAGCTTCGGGACAGAACCCAACACCATATATTTT. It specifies CASSFGTEPNTIYF.

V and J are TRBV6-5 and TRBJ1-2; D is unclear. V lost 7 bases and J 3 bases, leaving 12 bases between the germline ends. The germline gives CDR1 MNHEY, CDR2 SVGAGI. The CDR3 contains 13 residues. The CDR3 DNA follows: TGTGCCAGCAATTCAAACGGAGACTATGGCTACACCTTC. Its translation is CASNSNGDYGYTF.